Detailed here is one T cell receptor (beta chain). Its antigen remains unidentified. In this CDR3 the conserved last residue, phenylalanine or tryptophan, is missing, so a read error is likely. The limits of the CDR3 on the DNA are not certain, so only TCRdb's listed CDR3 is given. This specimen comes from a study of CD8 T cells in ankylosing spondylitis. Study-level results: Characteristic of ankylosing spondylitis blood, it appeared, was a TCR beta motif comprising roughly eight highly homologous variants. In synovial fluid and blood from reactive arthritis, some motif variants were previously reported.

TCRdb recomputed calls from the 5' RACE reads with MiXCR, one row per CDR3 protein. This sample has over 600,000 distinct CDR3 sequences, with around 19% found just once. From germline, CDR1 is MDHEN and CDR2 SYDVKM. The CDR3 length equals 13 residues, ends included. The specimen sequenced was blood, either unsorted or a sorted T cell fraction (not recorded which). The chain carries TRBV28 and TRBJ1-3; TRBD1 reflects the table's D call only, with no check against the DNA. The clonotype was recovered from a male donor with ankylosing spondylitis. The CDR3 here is CASSPRRITESSV.